This entry lists 11 T cell receptor beta chains sequenced from one sample in a study of OX40 agonist ivuxolimab in advanced cancers. Preparation of the library involved the immunoSEQ multiplex PCR assay. The immuneACCESS repertoire file appears here via TCRdb, limited to in-frame rearrangements. These files lack a portion of the clones; in checked studies, under half of the deficit traces to unresolved V genes, and the cause of the others is not known. For this sample there are 77,000 or so clones; roughly four fifths appear just once. Roughly 0.5% of the sample goes to the ten largest clones. The sample in question was CD4+ or CD8+ T cells sorted from blood, obtained in a trial of the OX40 agonist ivuxolimab. These receptors were obtained from an adult with an advanced solid tumor such as melanoma, head and neck, liver or kidney cancer.

The chain uses TRBV5-1 and TRBJ2-3; 11 bases map to TRBD2. This CDR3 contains 17 residues. From germline, CDR1 is SGHRS and CDR2 YFSETQ. Unmatched junction bases numbered 7, after V lost 4 bases and J lost 0 bases. The CDR3 DNA reads as TGCGCCAGCAGCCCGGGACTAGCGGCTGCCAGCACAGATACGCAGTATTTT. Its protein product is CASSPGLAAASTDTQYF.

This clone was counted once. The V and J genes are TRBV18 and TRBJ2-7; D is ambiguous. The ends were cut back, 0 bases at V and 3 bases at J, with 9 bases in the middle. The CDR3 totals 14 residues. CDR1 KGHSH and CDR2 LQKENI come from the germline V gene. CDR3 sequence (DNA): TGTGCCAGCTCACCACCGAGTCTACTCTACGAGCAGTACTTC. Amino acids: CASSPPSLLYEQYF.

The chain is built from TRBV11-2 and TRBJ2-7, with 7 positions matching TRBD2. The CDR3 runs to 14 residues. Germline-derived CDR1 and CDR2 are SGHAT and FQNNGV. V lost 3 bases, J lost 4 bases, and 6 bases stayed unmatched. The CDR3 region is CASSFSSGGYEQYF. Here the CDR3 DNA reads TGTGCCAGCAGCTTCTCTAGCGGCGGATACGAGCAGTACTTC.

V usage is TRBV10-3 and J usage is TRBJ1-6; possible D gene TRBD1, 5 bases. The V and J ends lost 10 bases and 7 bases respectively, with 14 bases between them. The CDR3 has 13 residues. Germline CDR1 reads ENHRY; CDR2 reads SYGVKD. CDR3 nucleotide sequence: TGTGCCACCGAAGGGACCTTCAATTCACCCCTCCACTTT. Translating gives CATEGTFNSPLHF.

This sequence joins TRBV6-5 and TRBJ2-7, with D uncertain. The germline gives CDR1 MNHEY, CDR2 SVGAGI. The CDR3 runs to 13 residues. V was cut by 7 bases and J by 2 bases, with 12 bases left in between. The CDR3 DNA follows: TGTGCCAGCATTTTATCCTCCGCCTACGAGCAGTACTTC. Amino acid sequence: CASILSSAYEQYF.

This sequence joins TRBV19 and TRBJ2-3; TRBD2 aligns across 8 bases. This CDR3 is built from 15 residues. Germline CDR1 LNHDA, CDR2 SQIVND (reference sequence). V lost 3 bases to trimming and J lost 3 bases; unmatched junction nucleotides: 5. In DNA form, the CDR3 reads TGTGCCAGTAGTATCTTCGGGGGGGGAACAGATACGCAGTATTTT. Translated, it gives CASSIFGGGTDTQYF.

This clone was found once. The gene calls are TRBV25-1 and TRBJ2-3; a possible D gene is TRBD2 (5 bases). The CDR3 has 15 amino acids. With 8 bases removed from V and 2 bases from J, the gap between germline ends came to 17 bases. CDR1 MGHDK and CDR2 SYGVNS come from the germline V gene. In DNA form, the CDR3 reads TGTGCCAGCGGAACCTCGGGATCCAACACAGATACGCAGTATTTT. Translating gives CASGTSGSNTDTQYF.

The V and J genes are TRBV7-2 and TRBJ2-2; maybe TRBD1 (6 bases). The V end lost 5 bases, the J end lost 3 bases, and 10 bases lay between the germline ends. From germline, CDR1 is SGHTA and CDR2 FQGNSA. The CDR3 is 14 amino acids. CDR3 amino acids: CASSPDRYTGELFF. CDR3 DNA sequence: TGTGCCAGCAGCCCCGACAGGTACACCGGGGAGCTGTTTTTT.

V gene TRBV28 combines with J gene TRBJ1-1; D is possibly TRBD1 (6 bases). The CDR3 has 14 residues. V lost 7 bases to trimming and J lost 1 base, with 13 bases between them. CDR1 MDHEN and CDR2 SYDVKM come from the germline V gene. The CDR3 nucleotides are TGTGCCAGCACCCGGGACACGTCGAACACTGAAGCTTTCTTT. Translating it yields CASTRDTSNTEAFF.

V is TRBV5-1 and J is TRBJ2-5, with a tentative D call TRBD1 (5 bases). The V end lost 2 bases, the J end lost 5 bases, and 13 bases lay between the germline ends. Germline CDR1 reads SGHRS; CDR2 reads YFSETQ. This CDR3 region has 14 residues. The CDR3 sequence: CASSFQGAEETQYF. The DNA of the CDR3 is TGCGCCAGCAGCTTTCAAGGGGCTGAGGAGACCCAGTACTTC. Full variable domain (remainder filled in from reference TRBV5-1 and TRBJ2-5): KAGVTQTPRYLIKTRGQQVTLSCSPISGHRSVSWYQQTPGQGLQFLFEYFSETQRNKGNFPGRFSGRQFSNSRSEMNVSTLELGDSALYLCASSFQGAEETQYFGPGTRLLVL.

The chain is built from TRBV2 and TRBJ1-4; D not certain. Trimming took off 7 bases at V and 11 bases at J, with 17 bases between the two ends. The germline gives CDR1 SNHLY, CDR2 FYNNEI. The CDR3 runs 13 residues. CDR3 sequence (DNA): TGTGCCAGCAATGTGACACCGGTGGGGAAACTGTTTTTT. As protein: CASNVTPVGKLFF. The complete variable domain, with remaining parts taken from reference TRBV2 and TRBJ1-4, reads EPEVTQTPSHQVTQMGQEVILRCVPISNHLYFYWYRQILGQKVEFLVSFYNNEISEKSEIFDDQFSVERPDGSNFTLKIRSTKLEDSAMYFCASNVTPVGKLFFGSGTQLSVL.